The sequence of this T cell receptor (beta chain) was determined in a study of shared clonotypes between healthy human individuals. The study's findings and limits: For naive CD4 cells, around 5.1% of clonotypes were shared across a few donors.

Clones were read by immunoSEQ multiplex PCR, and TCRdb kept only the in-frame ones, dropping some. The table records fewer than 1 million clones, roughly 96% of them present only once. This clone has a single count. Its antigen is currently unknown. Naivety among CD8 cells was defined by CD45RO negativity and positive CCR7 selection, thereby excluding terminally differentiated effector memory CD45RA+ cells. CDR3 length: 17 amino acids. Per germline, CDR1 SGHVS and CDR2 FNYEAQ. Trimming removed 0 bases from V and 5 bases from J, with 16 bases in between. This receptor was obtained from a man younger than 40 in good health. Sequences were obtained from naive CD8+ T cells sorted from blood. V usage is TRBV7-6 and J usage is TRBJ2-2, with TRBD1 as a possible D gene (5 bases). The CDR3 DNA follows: TGTGCCAGCAGCTTAGCCATTTCCCAGGGAAGTACCGGGGAGCTGTTTTTT. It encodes CASSLAISQGSTGELFF.